Shown below are 23 T cell receptor beta chains from a single sample sequenced in a study of OX40 agonist ivuxolimab in advanced cancers. Clones were sequenced by immunoSEQ multiplex PCR, and TCRdb holds only the in-frame ones, with some missing. This table has around 64,000 clones, around nine tenths appearing once. Sequenced material: CD4+ or CD8+ T cells sorted from blood, taken in a trial of the OX40 agonist ivuxolimab. The receptors originated from an adult with an advanced solid tumor such as melanoma, head and neck, liver or kidney cancer.

The J gene is TRBJ1-3, the V gene TRBV6-5, with D uncertain. This CDR3 is 13 amino acids long. Per the germline V gene, CDR1 is MNHEY and CDR2 is SVGAGI. The ends were cut back, 5 bases at V and 0 bases at J, with 5 bases in the middle. CDR3 DNA sequence: TGTGCCAGCAGTAGATCCTCTGGAAACACCATATATTTT. Protein: CASSRSSGNTIYF.

The chain has TRBV7-2 and TRBJ2-2; D is undetermined. CDR1 is SGHTA, CDR2 FQGNSA, per germline. Between the trimmed V and J ends, which lost 1 base and 1 base, there was a span of 13 bases. The CDR3 has 17 amino acids. The DNA of the CDR3 is TGTGCCAGCAGCTTAGTTCCTGGGGTAAAGAACACCGGGGAGCTGTTTTTT. Translated: CASSLVPGVKNTGELFF. The whole variable domain, filled in from reference TRBV7-2 and TRBJ2-2, reads GAGVSQSPSNKVTEKGKDVELRCDPISGHTALYWYRQSLGQGLEFLIYFQGNSAPDKSGLPSDRFSAERTGGSVSTLTIQRTQQEDSAVYLCASSLVPGVKNTGELFFGEGSRLTVL.

The V gene is TRBV2, the J gene TRBJ1-2; no clear D gene. Deletions cut 7 bases from V and 4 bases from J, with 16 bases between. There are 14 residues in the CDR3. CDR1 is SNHLY, CDR2 FYNNEI, per germline. CDR3 protein: CASTEGGELYGYTF. CDR3 DNA sequence: TGTGCCAGCACCGAGGGCGGGGAGCTCTATGGCTACACCTTC.

This chain connects TRBV14 to TRBJ2-3; D not resolved. The CDR3 is made up of 14 amino acids. The V end lost 5 bases, the J end lost 4 bases, and 13 bases lay between the germline ends. Germline CDR1 reads SGHDN; CDR2 reads FVKESK. CDR3 sequence: CASSKGSSSDTQYF. DNA of the CDR3: TGTGCCAGCAGCAAAGGGTCTTCCTCAGATACGCAGTATTTT.

V and J are TRBV2 and TRBJ2-1, with D maybe TRBD2 (6 bases). V was pared by 6 bases and J by 2 bases, with 14 bases between. Germline loops: CDR1 SNHLY, CDR2 FYNNEI. The CDR3 is 15 amino acids. The CDR3 nucleotides read TGTGCCAGCAGCGGCGGGACCCTACCCTACAATGAGCAGTTCTTC. Protein product: CASSGGTLPYNEQFF.

The CDR3 nucleotides are TGTGCCTGGACTAGGGGGTTGAACACTGAAGCTTTCTTT. This sequence encodes CAWTRGLNTEAFF. This chain connects TRBV30 to TRBJ1-1; possible D gene TRBD1, 6 bases. V dropped 4 bases and J dropped 0 bases, with 9 bases sitting between them. CDR1 GTSNPN and CDR2 SVGIG come from the germline V gene (reference sequence). This CDR3 region has 13 residues. The variable domain in full, with the rest retrieved from reference TRBV30 and TRBJ1-1, is SQTIHQWPATLVQPVGSPLSLECTVEGTSNPNLYWYRQAAGRGLQLLFYSVGIGQISSEVPQNLSASRPQDRQFILSSKKLLLSDSGFYLCAWTRGLNTEAFFGQGTRLTVV.

The genes are TRBV6-1 and TRBJ1-2; unclear D gene. V dropped 7 bases and J dropped 3 bases, with 12 bases sitting between them. This CDR3 comprises 13 residues. CDR1 is MNHNS, CDR2 SASEGT, per germline. CDR3 bases: TGTGCCAGCACCACCATCCGGGACTATGGCTACACCTTC. As protein: CASTTIRDYGYTF.

The V gene is TRBV19, the J gene TRBJ2-5; tentatively, D is TRBD2 (6 bases). The ends were cut back, 6 bases at V and 1 base at J, with 9 bases in the middle. The CDR3 has 13 amino acids. Germline CDR1 reads LNHDA; CDR2 reads SQIVND (reference sequence). The CDR3 sequence: CASSLGGQETQYF. CDR3 coding DNA: TGTGCCAGTAGCCTGGGGGGCCAAGAGACCCAGTACTTC. The variable domain in full, with the rest retrieved from reference TRBV19 and TRBJ2-5, is DGGITQSPKYLFRKEGQNVTLSCEQNLNHDAMYWYRQDPGQGLRLIYYSQIVNDFQKGDIAEGYSVSREKKESFPLTVTSAQKNPTAFYLCASSLGGQETQYFGPGTRLLVL.

This clone was seen a handful of times. V is TRBV7-9 and J is TRBJ2-7; 7 bases agree with TRBD1. With 5 bases clipped from V and 6 bases from J, the junction kept 16 bases outside the gene matches. Germline loops: CDR1 SEHNR, CDR2 FQNEAQ (reference sequence). There are 16 residues in the CDR3. CDR3 bases: TGTGCCAGCAGCCACGAGGGACAGTCGAACTCTGCCGAGCAGTACTTC. Translated, it gives CASSHEGQSNSAEQYF.

V gene TRBV28 combines with J gene TRBJ1-1; no reliable D call. Looked up from germline, CDR1 is MDHEN and CDR2 is SYDVKM. V lost 11 bases and J lost 3, with 7 bases in between. The CDR3 has 10 residues. Written as DNA, the CDR3 is TGTGCCGCGAGCCACACTGAAGCTTTCTTT. It encodes CAASHTEAFF.

The J gene is TRBJ1-1, the V gene TRBV7-2, with 12 bases identical to TRBD1. Trimming at V came to 3 bases and at J to 3 bases, leaving 8 bases not matched to a gene. CDR1 is SGHTA, CDR2 FQGNSA, per germline. This CDR3 is 17 amino acids long. The CDR3 nucleotides are TGTGCCAGCAGCTTGGGACAGGGGGCAGGTATTTACACTGAAGCTTTCTTT. It specifies CASSLGQGAGIYTEAFF. The full variable domain, its missing parts supplied by reference TRBV7-2 and TRBJ1-1, is GAGVSQSPSNKVTEKGKDVELRCDPISGHTALYWYRQSLGQGLEFLIYFQGNSAPDKSGLPSDRFSAERTGGSVSTLTIQRTQQEDSAVYLCASSLGQGAGIYTEAFFGQGTRLTVV.

This clone has only a few counts. This sequence joins TRBV5-1 and TRBJ2-1, with a weak D call TRBD1 (6 bases). The germline V gene encodes CDR1 SGHRS and CDR2 YFSETQ. CDR3 size: 16 residues. Trimming took off 1 base at V and 5 bases at J, with 16 bases between the two ends. This chain's CDR3 is CASSLWAGARNNEQFF. In DNA form, the CDR3 reads TGCGCCAGCAGCTTGTGGGCAGGGGCCCGTAACAATGAGCAGTTCTTC.

The J gene is TRBJ2-5, the V gene TRBV30; 8 nucleotides align to TRBD1. The V gene's germline CDR1 is GTSNPN and CDR2 SVGIG (reference sequence). V was clipped by 3 bases and J by 6 bases; unmatched bases: 6. The CDR3 runs 13 residues. The CDR3 DNA reads as TGTGCCTGGAGAGCAGGGGGCCTGAAGACCCAGTACTTC. As protein: CAWRAGGLKTQYF.

The J gene is TRBJ1-4, the V gene TRBV29-1; unclear D gene. Germline assignment: CDR1 SQVTM and CDR2 ANQGSEA. Trimming shortened V by 6 bases and J by 4 bases, and 12 bases separated the two germline ends. CDR3 size: 13 residues. CDR3 sequence (DNA): TGCAGCGTGACCCTAGTCTATAATGAAAAACTGTTTTTT. It translates to CSVTLVYNEKLFF.

V gene TRBV6-5 combines with J gene TRBJ1-4; D may be TRBD1 (5 bases). Germline V CDR1 and CDR2: MNHEY, SVGAGI. The CDR3 loop spans 15 amino acids. V was pared by 5 bases and J by 6 bases, with 16 bases between. The CDR3 coding sequence is TGTGCCAGCAGTGCCACAGGCCCAAGGGATGAAAAACTGTTTTTT. Its protein product is CASSATGPRDEKLFF.

This sequence joins TRBV28 and TRBJ1-3; no firm D call. V lost 1 base and J lost 2, with 6 bases in between. Germline V lookup: CDR1 MDHEN, CDR2 SYDVKM. The CDR3 loop spans 14 amino acids. CDR3: CASSLSAAGNTIYF. CDR3 in DNA: TGTGCCAGCAGTTTATCGGCGGCTGGAAACACCATATATTTT.

V gene TRBV28 combines with J gene TRBJ2-3; D may be TRBD2 (6 bases). Trimming took off 5 bases at V and 1 base at J, with 10 bases between the two ends. CDR3 size: 14 residues. CDR1 is MDHEN, CDR2 SYDVKM, per germline. The CDR3 loop is CASSRGIGTDTQYF. The CDR3 DNA follows: TGTGCCAGCAGTCGGGGGATCGGCACAGATACGCAGTATTTT.

This clone was observed once. This chain links TRBV9 with TRBJ2-5, with D perhaps matching TRBD2 (6 bases). CDR3 size: 16 residues. The germline V gene has CDR1 SGDLS and CDR2 YYNGEE. V was cut by 0 bases and J by 1 base, with 13 bases left in between. The CDR3 sequence: CASSVGTHSGQETQYF. CDR3 DNA: TGTGCCAGCAGCGTAGGCACTCATAGCGGCCAAGAGACCCAGTACTTC.

This chain joins TRBV7-2 and TRBJ2-7, with 9 bases identical to TRBD2. Germline-derived CDR1 and CDR2 are SGHTA and FQGNSA. The CDR3 length is 16 residues. Trimming cost V 3 bases and J 2 bases; bases outside gene matches: 8. The CDR3 region has the DNA TGTGCCAGCAGCTTTGAGACTAGCGGACAGACCTACGAGCAGTACTTC. It translates to CASSFETSGQTYEQYF.

The rearrangement uses TRBV5-1 and TRBJ2-2; D unclear. Germline values: CDR1 SGHRS, CDR2 YFSETQ. The CDR3 has 16 residues. V lost 0 bases, J lost 0 bases, and 9 bases lay in between. CDR3 nucleotides: TGCGCCAGCAGCTTGGTAATTCCCACGAACACCGGGGAGCTGTTTTTT. This encodes CASSLVIPTNTGELFF.

This chain connects TRBV5-6 to TRBJ2-7; tentatively, D is TRBD2 (6 bases). Trimming took 4 bases from V and 7 from J, leaving 15 bases between them. There are 13 residues in the CDR3. Germline CDR1 and CDR2: SGHDT and YYEEEE. The chain's CDR3 is CASSRGLPTEQYF. The CDR3 nucleotides read TGTGCCAGCAGCCGGGGACTTCCCACAGAGCAGTACTTC.

The V call is TRBV28, the J call TRBJ2-7, with D perhaps being TRBD1 or TRBD2 (5 bases each). The germline V gene encodes CDR1 MDHEN and CDR2 SYDVKM. The ends were cut back, 5 bases at V and 3 bases at J, with 14 bases in the middle. The length of the CDR3 is 14 residues. CDR3: CASSRGDGDYEQYF. CDR3 bases: TGTGCCAGCAGTAGAGGGGACGGAGACTACGAGCAGTACTTC.

This sequence joins TRBV28 and TRBJ2-6; D is unresolved. In germline, CDR1 is MDHEN, CDR2 SYDVKM. Trimming removed 1 base at V and 4 bases at J, with 11 bases between. CDR3 length: 16 amino acids. The CDR3 DNA is TGTGCCAGCAGTTTATTCTCCCACCCCGGGGCCAACGTCCTGACTTTC. This codes for CASSLFSHPGANVLTF.